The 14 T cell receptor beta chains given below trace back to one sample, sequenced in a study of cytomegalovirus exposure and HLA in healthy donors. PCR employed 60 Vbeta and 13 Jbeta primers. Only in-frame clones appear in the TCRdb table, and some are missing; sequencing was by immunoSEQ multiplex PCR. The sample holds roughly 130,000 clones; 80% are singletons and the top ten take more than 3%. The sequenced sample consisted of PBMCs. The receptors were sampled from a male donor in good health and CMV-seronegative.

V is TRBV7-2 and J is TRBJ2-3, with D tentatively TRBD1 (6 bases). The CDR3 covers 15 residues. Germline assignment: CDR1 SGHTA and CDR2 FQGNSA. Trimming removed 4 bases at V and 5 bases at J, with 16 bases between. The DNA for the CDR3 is TGTGCCAGCAGCTCCTTATCAGGGGTAGGAGATACGCAGTATTTT. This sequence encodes CASSSLSGVGDTQYF.

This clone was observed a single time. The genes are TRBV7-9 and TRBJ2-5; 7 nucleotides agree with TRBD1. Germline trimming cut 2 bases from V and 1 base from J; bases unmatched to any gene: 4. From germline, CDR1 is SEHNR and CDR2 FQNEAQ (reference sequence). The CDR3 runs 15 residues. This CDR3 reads CASSLQGVGQETQYF. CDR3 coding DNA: TGTGCCAGCAGCTTACAGGGGGTTGGCCAAGAGACCCAGTACTTC.

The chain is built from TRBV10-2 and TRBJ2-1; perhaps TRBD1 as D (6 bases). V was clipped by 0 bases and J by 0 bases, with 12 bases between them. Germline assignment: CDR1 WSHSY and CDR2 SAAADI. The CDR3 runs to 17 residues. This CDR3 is CASSESRGFSSYNEQFF. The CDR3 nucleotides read TGCGCCAGCAGTGAGTCAAGGGGGTTCAGCTCCTACAATGAGCAGTTCTTC.

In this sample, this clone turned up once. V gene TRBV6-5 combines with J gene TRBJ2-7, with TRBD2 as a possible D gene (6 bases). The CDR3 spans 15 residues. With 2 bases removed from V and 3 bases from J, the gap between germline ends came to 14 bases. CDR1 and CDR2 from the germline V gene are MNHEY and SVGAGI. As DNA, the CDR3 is TGTGCCAGCAGTTACACCTATGACGGGGGCTACGAGCAGTACTTC. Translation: CASSYTYDGGYEQYF.

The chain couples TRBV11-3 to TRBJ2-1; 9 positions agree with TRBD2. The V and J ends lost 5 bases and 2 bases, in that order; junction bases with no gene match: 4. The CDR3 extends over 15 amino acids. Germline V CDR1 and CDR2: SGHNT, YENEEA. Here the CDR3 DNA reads TGTGCCAGCAGCGTCGGACTAGCGACCTACAATGAGCAGTTCTTC. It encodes CASSVGLATYNEQFF.

Here the CDR3 reads CATTGSSTDTQYF. The CDR3 region has the DNA TGTGCCACTACAGGCTCCAGCACAGATACGCAGTATTTT. The V call is TRBV19, the J call TRBJ2-3, with D tentatively TRBD1 (5 bases). Trimming removed 10 bases at V and 0 bases at J, with 11 bases between. In germline, CDR1 is LNHDA, CDR2 SQIVND (reference sequence). CDR3 size: 13 residues. Full variable domain (remainder filled in from reference TRBV19 and TRBJ2-3): DGGITQSPKYLFRKEGQNVTLSCEQNLNHDAMYWYRQDPGQGLRLIYYSQIVNDFQKGDIAEGYSVSREKKESFPLTVTSAQKNPTAFYLCATTGSSTDTQYFGPGTRLTVL.

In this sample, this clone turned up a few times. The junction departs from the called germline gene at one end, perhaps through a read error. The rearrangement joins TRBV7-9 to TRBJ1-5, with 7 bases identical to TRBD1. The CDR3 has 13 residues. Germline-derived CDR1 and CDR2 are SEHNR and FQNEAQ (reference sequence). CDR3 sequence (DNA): TGTTCCAGCAGCCAGGGGGTCAATCAGCCCCAGCATTTT. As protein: CSSSQGVNQPQHF.

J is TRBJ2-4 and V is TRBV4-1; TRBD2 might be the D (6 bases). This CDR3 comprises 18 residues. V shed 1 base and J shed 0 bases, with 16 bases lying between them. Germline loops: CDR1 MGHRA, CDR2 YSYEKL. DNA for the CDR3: TGCGCCAGCAGCCAAGGGTGGGCGCGGGGATTAGCCAAAAACATTCAGTACTTC. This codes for CASSQGWARGLAKNIQYF.

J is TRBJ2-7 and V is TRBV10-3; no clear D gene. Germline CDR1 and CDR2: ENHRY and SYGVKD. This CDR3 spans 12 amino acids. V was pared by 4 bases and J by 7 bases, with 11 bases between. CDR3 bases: TGTGCCATCAGTGGAGTCCTCGGTGAGCAGTACTTC. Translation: CAISGVLGEQYF.

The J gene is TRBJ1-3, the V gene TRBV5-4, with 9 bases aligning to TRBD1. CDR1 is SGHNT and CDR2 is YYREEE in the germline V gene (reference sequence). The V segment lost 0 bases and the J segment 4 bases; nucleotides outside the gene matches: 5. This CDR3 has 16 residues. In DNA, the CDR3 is TGTGCCAGCAGCTTGGCCCACAGGGGGCCCGGAAACACCATATATTTT. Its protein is CASSLAHRGPGNTIYF.

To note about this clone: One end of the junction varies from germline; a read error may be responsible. The CDR3 coding sequence is TGTGCCTGGAGTACGGGGGGGGCCAACGGCCTGACTTTC. This gives the protein CAWSTGGANGLTF. The gene calls are TRBV30 and TRBJ2-6; 8 positions match TRBD2. The CDR3 contains 13 residues. Per germline, CDR1 GTSNPN and CDR2 SVGIG (reference sequence).

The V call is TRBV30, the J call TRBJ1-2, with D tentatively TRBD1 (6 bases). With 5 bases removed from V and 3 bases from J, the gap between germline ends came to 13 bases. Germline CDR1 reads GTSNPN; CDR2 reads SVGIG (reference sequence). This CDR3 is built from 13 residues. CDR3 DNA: TGTGCCTGGCAGGAAGGGGGTGACTATGGCTACACCTTC. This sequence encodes CAWQEGGDYGYTF.

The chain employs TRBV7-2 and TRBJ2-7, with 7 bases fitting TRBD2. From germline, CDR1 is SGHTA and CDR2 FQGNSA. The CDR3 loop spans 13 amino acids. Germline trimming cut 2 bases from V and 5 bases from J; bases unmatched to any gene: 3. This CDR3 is CASSLRRGNEQYF. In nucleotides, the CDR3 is TGTGCCAGCAGCTTAAGGCGGGGGAACGAGCAGTACTTC.

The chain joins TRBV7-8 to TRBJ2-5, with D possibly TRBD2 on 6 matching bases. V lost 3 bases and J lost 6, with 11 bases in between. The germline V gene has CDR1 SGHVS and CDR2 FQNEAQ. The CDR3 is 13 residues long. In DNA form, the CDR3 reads TGTGCCAGCAGCTTGGAGGGCCTGAAGACCCAGTACTTC. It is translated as CASSLEGLKTQYF.